Below, 31 T cell receptor beta chains from the same sample are listed, as sequenced in a study of blood T cell repertoires in COVID-19. Only in-frame clones appear in the TCRdb table, and some are missing; sequencing was by immunoSEQ multiplex PCR. The sample has 71,000 or so clones, about 89% seen once. Sequencing input: peripheral blood. The origin of the receptors is a man between 45 and 60 years old with active COVID-19.

V usage is TRBV27 and J usage is TRBJ1-6; D unresolved. The V gene lost 6 bases and the J gene lost 0 bases, with 9 bases spanning the gap. The CDR3 is 15 residues long. Germline values: CDR1 MNHEY, CDR2 SMNVEV (reference sequence). CDR3 coding DNA: TGTGCCAGCAGGAGCCTTAGCTCCTATAATTCACCCCTCCACTTT. It yields the protein CASRSLSSYNSPLHF.

The CDR3 region has the DNA TGTGCCACCTCGGGTAGTAGCTCTGGAAACACCATATATTTT. It specifies CATSGSSSGNTIYF. The chain joins TRBV6-4 to TRBJ1-3; D is ambiguous. CDR1 is MRHNA, CDR2 SNTAGT, per germline. The CDR3 has 14 amino acids. Trimming took 10 bases from V and 0 from J, leaving 13 bases between them.

The rearrangement uses TRBV7-2 and TRBJ2-7; tentatively, D is TRBD1 (6 bases). Germline V lookup: CDR1 SGHTA, CDR2 FQGNSA. The ends were cut back, 1 base at V and 5 bases at J, with 12 bases in the middle. The CDR3 runs 14 residues. The CDR3 region is CASSLGQGSDEQYF. CDR3 DNA sequence: TGTGCCAGCAGCTTAGGGCAGGGGTCAGACGAGCAGTACTTC.

The genes are TRBV5-1 and TRBJ1-2, with D uncertain. The V and J ends lost 2 bases and 6 bases respectively, with 11 bases between them. The CDR3 covers 13 residues. Germline V CDR1 and CDR2: SGHRS, YFSETQ. CDR3 nucleotide sequence: TGCGCCAGCAGCTTAGGTTGGAGGGATGGCTACACCTTC. Translation gives CASSLGWRDGYTF.

The chain is built from TRBV7-2 and TRBJ2-3; possibly TRBD1 for D (5 bases). CDR3 size: 17 residues. The germline V gene encodes CDR1 SGHTA and CDR2 FQGNSA. V lost 5 bases and J 6 bases, leaving 24 bases between the germline ends. The chain's CDR3 is CASSRPRTHTDTDTQYF. Written as DNA, the CDR3 is TGTGCCAGCAGCCGCCCTAGAACCCATACGGACACTGATACGCAGTATTTT.

The J gene is TRBJ2-7, the V gene TRBV6-5; tentative D call: TRBD1 (5 bases). The CDR3 contains 15 residues. Trimming removed 7 bases at V and 3 bases at J, with 19 bases between. Germline V CDR1 and CDR2: MNHEY, SVGAGI. The CDR3 nucleotides read TGTGCCAGCACCGTACGGCAGGGTCTATTCTACGAGCAGTACTTC. Its translation: CASTVRQGLFYEQYF.

As concerns this clone: The identical CDR3 is also encoded by other nucleotide sequences in the sample. The chain couples TRBV7-7 to TRBJ1-5; 10 positions agree with TRBD1. V dropped 7 bases and J dropped 0; count of bases not matched to a gene: 6. Germline V gene data show CDR1 as SSHAT and CDR2 as FNYEAQ (reference sequence). The length of the CDR3 is 16 residues. CDR3 in DNA: TGTGCCAGCAACCGGGACAGGGGTGGTAGCAATCAGCCCCAGCATTTT. Amino acid sequence: CASNRDRGGSNQPQHF.

The gene calls are TRBV6-6 and TRBJ2-1; TRBD1 aligns across 7 bases. V was pared by 6 bases and J by 2 bases, with 4 bases of the junction left unmatched. The CDR3 sequence is 14 residues long. Per germline, CDR1 MNHNY and CDR2 SVGAGI (reference sequence). The CDR3 loop is CASRRQGTYNEQFF. CDR3 nucleotides: TGTGCCAGCAGGAGACAGGGTACCTACAATGAGCAGTTCTTC.

The chain has TRBV6-6 and TRBJ1-2; D is unclear. Trimming took off 2 bases at V and 4 bases at J, with 11 bases between the two ends. Germline lookup yields CDR1 MNHNY and CDR2 SVGAGI (reference sequence). The CDR3 consists of 14 residues. The CDR3 reads CASSYTTGSYGYTF. The DNA for the CDR3 is TGTGCCAGCAGTTACACTACCGGTAGCTATGGCTACACCTTC.

The genes are TRBV14 and TRBJ1-6, with TRBD1 matching over 11 bases. The germline V gene has CDR1 SGHDN and CDR2 FVKESK. The CDR3 is made up of 16 amino acids. J lost 7 bases, V lost 2 bases, and 4 bases had no gene match. DNA for the CDR3: TGTGCCAGCAGCCAATCGGGGACAGGGGGAAATTCACCCCTCCACTTT. Translating gives CASSQSGTGGNSPLHF.

The table lists this clone with a few counts. The V gene is TRBV27, the J gene TRBJ1-1; 12 bases align to TRBD1. Trimming at V came to 3 bases and at J to 4 bases, leaving 9 bases not matched to a gene. Germline V lookup: CDR1 MNHEY, CDR2 SMNVEV (reference sequence). This CDR3 is built from 17 residues. CDR3 sequence reads: CASSFRGQGAFRTEAFF. The CDR3 DNA follows: TGTGCCAGCAGTTTTCGGGGACAGGGGGCTTTTCGCACTGAAGCTTTCTTT.

The count of this clone is one. The chain employs TRBV3-1 (or the pseudogene TRBV3-2) and TRBJ1-1, with D tentatively TRBD1 (5 bases). The germline V and J ends were trimmed by 8 bases and 1 base, with 11 bases remaining between them. Germline V gene lookup returns CDR1 LGHDT and CDR2 YNNKEL (reference sequence). The CDR3 contains 13 residues. CDR3 DNA: TGTGCCAGCGGGGGGTCTACGAACACTGAAGCTTTCTTT. Translating it yields CASGGSTNTEAFF.

The chain links TRBV7-2 to TRBJ1-5; a possible D gene is TRBD1 (5 bases). This CDR3 comprises 14 residues. Trimming removed 5 bases from V and 6 bases from J, with 14 bases in between. Germline CDR1 and CDR2: SGHTA and FQGNSA. The CDR3 here is CASSGGGGGQPQHF. CDR3 bases: TGTGCCAGCAGCGGTGGGGGGGGAGGTCAGCCCCAGCATTTT. Using reference TRBV7-2 and TRBJ1-5 for the parts outside the CDR3, the full variable domain is GAGVSQSPSNKVTEKGKDVELRCDPISGHTALYWYRQSLGQGLEFLIYFQGNSAPDKSGLPSDRFSAERTGGSVSTLTIQRTQQEDSAVYLCASSGGGGGQPQHFGDGTRLSIL.

J is TRBJ2-3 and V is TRBV7-2; D unresolved. The CDR3 runs to 14 residues. Germline CDR1 and CDR2: SGHTA and FQGNSA. With 8 bases removed from V and 6 bases from J, the gap between germline ends came to 18 bases. The CDR3 region is CASGLYRAVDTQYF. The CDR3 bases are TGTGCCAGCGGCCTTTATCGTGCCGTGGATACGCAGTATTTT. The full variable domain, its missing parts supplied by reference TRBV7-2 and TRBJ2-3, is GAGVSQSPSNKVTEKGKDVELRCDPISGHTALYWYRQSLGQGLEFLIYFQGNSAPDKSGLPSDRFSAERTGGSVSTLTIQRTQQEDSAVYLCASGLYRAVDTQYFGPGTRLTVL.

The chain links TRBV18 to TRBJ2-5, with 7 bases lining up with TRBD2. Germline CDR1 reads KGHSH; CDR2 reads LQKENI. The J segment lost 1 base and the V segment lost 1 base, leaving 0 bases of the junction unmatched. The CDR3 is made up of 14 amino acids. CDR3 in amino acids: CASSPRGGQETQYF. The DNA for the CDR3 is TGTGCCAGCTCACCACGCGGGGGCCAAGAGACCCAGTACTTC.

The rearrangement links TRBV2 to TRBJ1-1; D is undetermined. The CDR3 is made up of 12 amino acids. V was pared by 3 bases and J by 6 bases, with 8 bases between. Germline V gives CDR1 SNHLY, CDR2 FYNNEI. The CDR3 nucleotides read TGTGCCAGCAGTGACGAGGTGGCTGAAGCTTTCTTT. Its protein is CASSDEVAEAFF.

This chain links TRBV19 with TRBJ2-6; D may be TRBD1 (6 bases). Trimming pared 3 bases from V and 1 base from J, leaving 13 bases between. This CDR3 has 17 residues. Germline assignment: CDR1 LNHDA and CDR2 SQIVND (reference sequence). The CDR3 loop is CASSIPRGGSGANVLTF. CDR3 nucleotides: TGTGCCAGTAGTATCCCCAGGGGCGGGTCTGGGGCCAACGTCCTGACTTTC.

This clone was counted once. For the CDR3, the DNA is TGTGCCAGCAGTCCCCGGGGCGCCCGGGACAGGGACGCAGGGAAGGCCTCCGGGGAGCTGTTTTTT. Its translation: CASSPRGARDRDAGKASGELFF. This chain uses TRBV28 with TRBJ2-2; 9 nucleotides line up with TRBD1. This CDR3 contains 22 residues. V was pared by 5 bases and J by 6 bases, with 28 bases of the junction left unmatched. The germline V gene has CDR1 MDHEN and CDR2 SYDVKM.

There are a few counts of this clone. This chain connects TRBV2 to TRBJ1-6; D perhaps matches TRBD1 (5 bases). The CDR3 extends over 15 amino acids. Germline V gives CDR1 SNHLY, CDR2 FYNNEI. V was clipped by 5 bases and J by 11 bases, with 19 bases between them. CDR3 sequence reads: CASSQDWGEGTPLHF. Here the CDR3 DNA reads TGTGCCAGCAGTCAGGACTGGGGGGAAGGGACACCCCTCCACTTT.

V is TRBV28 and J is TRBJ1-2; a possible D gene is TRBD1 (6 bases). CDR1 is MDHEN, CDR2 SYDVKM, per germline. Trimming took off 6 bases at V and 8 bases at J, with 13 bases between the two ends. This CDR3 spans 12 amino acids. The CDR3 sequence: CASSSGGGGYTF. In DNA form, the CDR3 reads TGTGCCAGCAGCTCGGGGGGCGGCGGCTACACCTTC.

This chain joins TRBV6-6 and TRBJ1-6; D may be TRBD1 (6 bases). Trimming stripped 7 bases from V and 5 bases from J, with 15 bases between. CDR1 is MNHNY, CDR2 SVGAGI, per germline (reference sequence). The length of the CDR3 is 15 residues. CDR3 DNA: TGTGCCAGCAAAAATTGGGACACGGATAATTCACCCCTCCACTTT. The encoded protein is CASKNWDTDNSPLHF.

This chain uses TRBV3-1 (or the pseudogene TRBV3-2) with TRBJ2-1; TRBD2 matches 8 bases. Germline CDR1 LGHDT, CDR2 YNNKEL (reference sequence). This CDR3 spans 18 amino acids. J gave up 5 bases and V 2 bases, and 14 bases lay outside the gene matches. The CDR3: CASSQSRREVERHNEQFF. The DNA of the CDR3 is TGTGCCAGCAGCCAATCTCGGCGGGAGGTAGAAAGACACAATGAGCAGTTCTTC.

The rearrangement links TRBV7-2 to TRBJ1-4, with D maybe TRBD1 (6 bases). The germline CDR1 and CDR2 sequences are SGHTA and FQGNSA. The CDR3 has 13 amino acids. V was pared by 1 base and J by 9 bases, with 9 bases between. The CDR3 DNA is TGTGCCAGCAGCTTAGGGACAGCCCAAAAACTGTTTTTT. Its protein product is CASSLGTAQKLFF.

A few counts support this clone. This rearrangement joins TRBV11-2 to TRBJ2-7; 10 bases fit TRBD2. CDR1 and CDR2 from the germline V gene are SGHAT and FQNNGV. The CDR3 covers 15 residues. Losses at the gene ends were 1 base for V and 5 bases for J; bases not matched to a gene: 5. Here the CDR3 DNA reads TGTGCCAGCAGCTTAGTGGCTAGCGGGAGCCACGAGCAGTACTTC. It translates to CASSLVASGSHEQYF.

This chain links TRBV27 with TRBJ2-5; 9 nucleotides align to TRBD2. Germline V gene lookup returns CDR1 MNHEY and CDR2 SMNVEV (reference sequence). The CDR3 has 15 residues. V was clipped by 2 bases and J by 2 bases; unmatched bases: 3. CDR3 coding DNA: TGTGCCAGCAGTTTAGCGGGAGGGCTTCAAGAGACCCAGTACTTC. The encoded protein is CASSLAGGLQETQYF.

The chain is built from TRBV21-1 and TRBJ2-3; the tabulated D call, TRBD2, remains unverified against the DNA. TRBV21-1 is shown as a pseudogene. This CDR3 is 16 amino acids long. CDR3 region: CASSSRLAGWTDTQYF. The CDR3 nucleotides are TGTGCCAGCAGCTCCCGACTAGCGGGATGGACAGATACGCAGTATTTT.

The CDR3 loop reads CASSFQRGDGTDTQYF. The CDR3 nucleotides are TGTGCCAGCAGCTTCCAGCGGGGGGATGGCACAGATACGCAGTATTTT. The gene calls are TRBV7-2 and TRBJ2-3; 9 bases fit TRBD2. The germline CDR1 and CDR2 sequences are SGHTA and FQGNSA. This CDR3 has 16 amino acids. Unmatched junction bases numbered 5, after V lost 3 bases and J lost 1 base.

J is TRBJ2-3 and V is TRBV4-1; possibly TRBD2 for D (5 bases). The CDR3 contains 15 residues. Germline lookup yields CDR1 MGHRA and CDR2 YSYEKL. Trimming left V 3 bases short and J 1 base short, with 11 bases between. CDR3 loop: CASSHDYRGTDTQYF. For the CDR3, the DNA is TGCGCCAGCAGCCATGACTATCGGGGCACAGATACGCAGTATTTT.

The rearrangement uses TRBV7-2 and TRBJ2-7, with D tentatively TRBD1 (6 bases). V gave up 2 bases and J gave up 4 bases, with 15 bases separating them. The CDR3 is made up of 15 amino acids. Germline CDR1 is SGHTA and CDR2 is FQGNSA. The CDR3 here is CASSLMGQQIYEQYF. The DNA for the CDR3 is TGTGCCAGCAGCTTAATGGGACAACAAATTTACGAGCAGTACTTC. Using reference TRBV7-2 and TRBJ2-7 for the parts outside the CDR3, the full variable domain is GAGVSQSPSNKVTEKGKDVELRCDPISGHTALYWYRQSLGQGLEFLIYFQGNSAPDKSGLPSDRFSAERTGGSVSTLTIQRTQQEDSAVYLCASSLMGQQIYEQYFGPGTRLTVT.

J is TRBJ1-4 and V is TRBV9; D is perhaps TRBD1 (5 bases). CDR3 length: 14 residues. The V gene lost 1 base and the J gene lost 7 bases, with 11 bases spanning the gap. Per the germline V gene, CDR1 is SGDLS and CDR2 is YYNGEE. The CDR3 DNA is TGTGCCAGCAGCGTAAGTCAGGGCGGTGAAAAACTGTTTTTT. Residues: CASSVSQGGEKLFF.

This sequence joins TRBV7-2 and TRBJ2-7; possible D gene TRBD1, 6 bases. The germline gives CDR1 SGHTA, CDR2 FQGNSA. This CDR3 is built from 15 residues. The V end lost 1 base, the J end lost 0 bases, and 10 bases lay between the germline ends. The CDR3 sequence is CASSLGSQGSYEQYF. The CDR3 bases are TGTGCCAGCAGCTTAGGGTCACAGGGCTCCTACGAGCAGTACTTC.